The clone carrying this TCR beta chain turned up a few times. Its antigen is unknown. Via MiXCR, TCRdb re-called the RACE reads, giving one row per CDR3 protein. The repertoire holds about 300,000 distinct CDR3 sequences, with over 5% as singletons. The source of the sample is a study of human T cells and chemical hapten exposure. About the study: The sensitizing agent was 2% DPC, placed on around 2 cm by around 2 cm of upper inner arm skin. All patients underwent weekly scalp dosing with diphenylcyclopropenone for the full approximately 25-week study. Patches with 0.01% DPC went on the upper back, and the tests were read at 6 days.

The time point denotes: pre-sensitization, week 0. The treatment here: therapeutic diphenylcyclopropenone sensitization with weekly scalp DPC. Study findings and constraints: No alteration of TCRs above 1 in 1000 frequency was seen with DPC sensitization.

The CDR3 is made up of 15 amino acids. CDR1 and CDR2 (germline): LGHNA, YSLEER. Germline trimming cut 0 bases from V and 4 bases from J; bases unmatched to any gene: 4. The source of this sequence is a woman under 30 with alopecia areata. Some clones in this sample may be carry-over from other donors' samples. The material was whole blood, obtained in connection with sensitization to the hapten diphenylcyclopropenone (DPC). The chain carries TRBV4-3 and TRBJ2-7, with 9 positions matching TRBD1. DNA of the CDR3: TGCGCCAGCAGCCAAGACCGGGACAGGGTTTACGAGCAGTACTTC. Encoded protein: CASSQDRDRVYEQYF.